The 30 T cell receptor beta chains reported below all come from one sample, sequenced in a study of Tregs in tolerant kidney transplant recipients (dated by TCRdb to 2018 to 2020). The library was prepared using the immunoSEQ multiplex PCR assay. TCRdb provides this immuneACCESS table in a form limited to in-frame rearrangements. Some clones are lacking; in checked studies, under half of them reflect an unresolved V gene, and why the rest are absent is not known. The sample contains approximately 65,000 clones, 84% of them found a single time. About 4% of the sample comes from the top ten. Sequenced material: CD4+ T cells from blood. These receptors came from a human donor in good health.

This chain connects TRBV5-4 to TRBJ2-3, with 12 positions matching TRBD2. V shed 4 bases and J 2 bases; nucleotides not matched to a gene: 8. The length of the CDR3 is 17 residues. Germline CDR1 and CDR2: SGHNT and YYREEE (reference sequence). CDR3 sequence: CASSQGLAGRHTDTQYF. CDR3 in DNA: TGTGCCAGCAGCCAAGGACTAGCGGGGCGACACACAGATACGCAGTATTTT.

This rearrangement joins TRBV4-3 to TRBJ1-6; the D is unclear. The CDR3 consists of 15 residues. CDR1 LGHNA and CDR2 YSLEER come from the germline V gene. Trimming pared 0 bases from V and 10 bases from J, leaving 13 bases between. The CDR3 sequence: CASSQDLAEDSPLHF. Here the CDR3 DNA reads TGCGCCAGCAGCCAAGATTTGGCAGAAGACTCACCCCTCCACTTT.

V usage is TRBV7-2 and J usage is TRBJ2-1; TRBD2 matches at 9 bases. Trimming at V came to 4 bases and at J to 6 bases, leaving 7 bases not matched to a gene. Germline V gene data show CDR1 as SGHTA and CDR2 as FQGNSA. The CDR3 length is 15 residues. The CDR3 region has the DNA TGTGCCAGCAGCTCCCCGGGACTAGCTCTCAATGAGCAGTTCTTC. This translates into CASSSPGLALNEQFF.

This rearrangement joins TRBV15 to TRBJ1-2; unclear D gene. This CDR3 has 14 amino acids. V lost 0 bases and J 7 bases, leaving 12 bases between the germline ends. Germline V gene lookup returns CDR1 LNHNV and CDR2 YYDKDF (reference sequence). The CDR3 protein is CATSRDDIRGGYTF. The DNA of the CDR3 is TGTGCCACCAGCAGAGATGACATAAGAGGTGGCTACACCTTC.

This chain uses TRBV7-9 with TRBJ2-5; maybe TRBD1 (6 bases). The CDR3 is 15 amino acids. Germline CDR1 reads SEHNR; CDR2 reads FQNEAQ (reference sequence). Trimming took off 3 bases at V and 2 bases at J, with 13 bases between the two ends. The CDR3 coding sequence is TGTGCCAGCAGCTTCGGGACACCAGGACAAGAGACCCAGTACTTC. Its translation: CASSFGTPGQETQYF.

The CDR3: CASSQRMATSLGEQYF. The CDR3 DNA reads as TGTGCCAGCAGCCAAAGGATGGCGACGAGCTTGGGCGAGCAGTACTTC. The chain joins TRBV4-2 to TRBJ2-7; D is unclear. CDR3 length equals 16 residues. Per germline, CDR1 LGHNA and CDR2 YNFKEQ. V lost 2 bases to trimming and J lost 6 bases, with 20 bases between them.

The chain couples TRBV4-2 to TRBJ2-1, with a possible D match to TRBD1 (6 bases). Germline loops: CDR1 LGHNA, CDR2 YNFKEQ. This CDR3 contains 14 residues. Trimming took 2 bases from V and 7 from J, leaving 12 bases between them. The CDR3 DNA reads as TGTGCCAGCAGCCAAAATCACAGGGTAAATGAGCAGTTCTTC. It codes for CASSQNHRVNEQFF.

The J gene is TRBJ1-4, the V gene TRBV7-9; maybe TRBD1 (6 bases). The V end was cut by 5 bases, the J end by 3 bases, with 13 bases between. Germline V gives CDR1 SEHNR, CDR2 FQNEAQ (reference sequence). The CDR3 spans 15 residues. The CDR3 coding sequence is TGTGCCAGCAGCCCCTCCGGGACACCTAATGAAAAACTGTTTTTT. Its translation: CASSPSGTPNEKLFF. Filled out from reference TRBV7-9 and TRBJ1-4, the complete variable domain reads DTGVSQNPRHKITKRGQNVTFRCDPISEHNRLYWYRQTLGQGPEFLTYFQNEAQLEKSRLLSDRFSAERPKGSFSTLEIQRTEQGDSAMYLCASSPSGTPNEKLFFGSGTQLSVL.

A note on this clone: Germline is not matched at one junction end, which may reflect a read error. The chain employs TRBV7-3 and TRBJ1-2; TRBD1 is a possible D gene (5 bases). The germline V gene has CDR1 SGHTA and CDR2 FQGTGA. The CDR3 is 13 amino acids. The CDR3 nucleotides are TGTGCCAGCAGCCTAACGGGGACTCAGGGCTACACCTTC. Residues: CASSLTGTQGYTF. Full variable domain (missing parts from reference TRBV7-3 and TRBJ1-2): GAGVSQTPSNKVTEKGKYVELRCDPISGHTALYWYRQSLGQGPEFLIYFQGTGAADDSGLPNDRFFAVRPEGSVSTLKIQRTERGDSAVYLCASSLTGTQGYTFGSGTRLTVV.

The chain combines TRBV4-1 with TRBJ1-1, with a weak D call TRBD1 (6 bases). The CDR3 contains 15 residues. Trimming shortened V by 4 bases and J by 2 bases, and 14 bases separated the two germline ends. Germline loops: CDR1 MGHRA, CDR2 YSYEKL. The DNA for the CDR3 is TGCGCCAGCAGCCGTGGGAGGACAGTAAACACTGAAGCTTTCTTT. Translation gives CASSRGRTVNTEAFF.

The CDR3 nucleotides are TGTGCCAGCAGCTTTGCTAGCGGGGGAGGTGAGCAGTTCTTC. This translates into CASSFASGGGEQFF. The gene calls are TRBV7-9 and TRBJ2-1, with 10 nucleotides matching TRBD2. This CDR3 contains 14 residues. J gave up 9 bases and V 3 bases, and 5 bases lay outside the gene matches. Germline V gene data show CDR1 as SEHNR and CDR2 as FQNEAQ (reference sequence).

The CDR3 here is CSARREGPQHF. CDR3 DNA sequence: TGCAGTGCTAGACGGGAGGGGCCCCAGCATTTT. V is TRBV20-1 and J is TRBJ1-5; no definite D call. CDR3 length: 11 amino acids. Germline V gives CDR1 DFQATT, CDR2 SNEGSKA (reference sequence). V dropped 2 bases and J dropped 9 bases, with 8 bases sitting between them.

The chain is built from TRBV28 and TRBJ1-1, with 9 bases that match TRBD1. The CDR3 sequence is 18 residues long. V was clipped by 5 bases and J by 0 bases; unmatched bases: 13. Germline lookup yields CDR1 MDHEN and CDR2 SYDVKM. The CDR3 DNA sequence: TGTGCCAGCAGTGCCGGACCGGGACAGGGAGTCTTGAACACTGAAGCTTTCTTT. Encoded protein: CASSAGPGQGVLNTEAFF.

This rearrangement joins TRBV18 to TRBJ2-2; 8 bases line up with TRBD1. This CDR3 contains 16 residues. Per the germline V gene, CDR1 is KGHSH and CDR2 is LQKENI. V shed 3 bases, J shed 0 bases, and the junction held 3 bases outside the gene matches. Here the CDR3 reads CASSPQGAANTGELFF. CDR3 DNA sequence: TGTGCCAGCTCACCTCAGGGGGCCGCGAACACCGGGGAGCTGTTTTTT. The full variable domain, its missing parts supplied by reference TRBV18 and TRBJ2-2, is NAGVMQNPRHLVRRRGQEARLRCSPMKGHSHVYWYRQLPEEGLKFMVYLQKENIIDESGMPKERFSAEFPKEGPSILRIQQVVRGDSAAYFCASSPQGAANTGELFFGEGSRLTVL.

About this clone: Distinct nucleotide sequences in the sample also encode this CDR3. The genes are TRBV2 and TRBJ1-1; the match to TRBD1 covers 7 bases. Per germline, CDR1 SNHLY and CDR2 FYNNEI. The CDR3 loop spans 13 amino acids. With V trimmed by 5 bases and J by 2 bases, 2 bases remained unmatched. The CDR3 is CASSRQGNTEAFF. CDR3 in DNA: TGTGCCAGCAGTAGACAGGGAAACACTGAAGCTTTCTTT.

V and J are TRBV6-1 and TRBJ1-6; TRBD1 matches at 10 bases. Germline loops: CDR1 MNHNS, CDR2 SASEGT. V trimming: 5 bases; J trimming: 7 bases; junction bases outside the gene matches: 5. CDR3 length: 15 amino acids. The DNA for the CDR3 is TGTGCCAGCAGTAGGGACAGGGGAGCGAATTCACCCCTCCACTTT. This encodes CASSRDRGANSPLHF.

The chain joins TRBV5-1 to TRBJ2-5; D not resolved. The CDR3 length is 13 residues. Germline-derived CDR1 and CDR2 are SGHRS and YFSETQ. The V gene lost 4 bases and the J gene lost 4 bases, with 11 bases spanning the gap. Written as DNA, the CDR3 is TGCGCCAGCAGCCCCACCTTGGGAGAGACCCAGTACTTC. Encoded protein: CASSPTLGETQYF.

This sequence joins TRBV7-2 and TRBJ2-5, with D uncertain. Looked up from germline, CDR1 is SGHTA and CDR2 is FQGNSA. CDR3 length equals 14 residues. Trimming pared 4 bases from V and 4 bases from J, leaving 13 bases between. The CDR3 nucleotides read TGTGCCAGCAGCTCAAACCTCCTTCGAGAGACCCAGTACTTC. As protein: CASSSNLLRETQYF. Looking up the rest from reference TRBV7-2 and TRBJ2-5 gives the full variable domain: GAGVSQSPSNKVTEKGKDVELRCDPISGHTALYWYRQSLGQGLEFLIYFQGNSAPDKSGLPSDRFSAERTGGSVSTLTIQRTQQEDSAVYLCASSSNLLRETQYFGPGTRLLVL.

V and J are TRBV6-5 and TRBJ1-1, with 11 bases aligning to TRBD1. Per germline, CDR1 MNHEY and CDR2 SVGAGI. V shed 7 bases and J 5 bases; nucleotides not matched to a gene: 6. The CDR3 is 14 residues long. The CDR3 reads CASTRTGGRTEAFF. The CDR3, as DNA: TGTGCCAGCACCCGGACAGGGGGCCGGACTGAAGCTTTCTTT.

The genes are TRBV4-3 and TRBJ1-1; no reliable D call. Germline lookup yields CDR1 LGHNA and CDR2 YSLEER. V was shortened by 1 base and J by 3 bases, with 15 bases between the two germline ends. The CDR3 has 16 amino acids. CDR3: CASSQGGVVVDTEAFF. The DNA of the CDR3 is TGCGCCAGCAGCCAAGGGGGAGTAGTAGTCGACACTGAAGCTTTCTTT.

The gene calls are TRBV9 and TRBJ2-2; D gene unclear. CDR1 is SGDLS, CDR2 YYNGEE, per germline. V lost 4 bases to trimming and J lost 4 bases, with 11 bases between them. The CDR3 runs 14 residues. CDR3 amino acids: CASSYRPGTGELFF. The CDR3 DNA reads as TGTGCCAGCAGCTACAGACCGGGCACCGGGGAGCTGTTTTTT. Supplemented by reference TRBV9 and TRBJ2-2, the full variable domain reads DSGVTQTPKHLITATGQRVTLRCSPRSGDLSVYWYQQSLDQGLQFLIQYYNGEERAKGNILERFSAQQFPDLHSELNLSSLELGDSALYFCASSYRPGTGELFFGEGSRLTVL.

This clone was observed a few times. The chain links TRBV2 to TRBJ2-7; perhaps TRBD2 as D (5 bases). V lost 8 bases, J lost 6 bases, and 14 bases lay in between. The germline CDR1 and CDR2 sequences are SNHLY and FYNNEI. CDR3 size: 12 residues. This CDR3 reads CASARMRAEQYF. The DNA of the CDR3 is TGTGCCAGCGCTCGGATGAGGGCCGAGCAGTACTTC.

The J gene is TRBJ2-1, the V gene TRBV2; D unresolved. Germline CDR1 SNHLY, CDR2 FYNNEI. The CDR3 is 15 amino acids. Trimming took off 2 bases at V and 9 bases at J, with 17 bases between the two ends. The CDR3 DNA is TGTGCCAGCAGTGAATGGTCCCTCCCCGAGAGTGAGCAGTTCTTC. Translated, it gives CASSEWSLPESEQFF.

This clone occurred a few times. This chain links TRBV30 with TRBJ1-2; D is uncertain. The V end lost 4 bases, the J end lost 0 bases, and 21 bases lay between the germline ends. This CDR3 has 17 amino acids. Per germline, CDR1 GTSNPN and CDR2 SVGIG (reference sequence). CDR3 nucleotides: TGTGCCTGGACCCTGACAAGCGCTCAGGTTCCTAACTATGGCTACACCTTC. It codes for CAWTLTSAQVPNYGYTF. Full variable domain (remainder filled in from reference TRBV30 and TRBJ1-2): SQTIHQWPATLVQPVGSPLSLECTVEGTSNPNLYWYRQAAGRGLQLLFYSVGIGQISSEVPQNLSASRPQDRQFILSSKKLLLSDSGFYLCAWTLTSAQVPNYGYTFGSGTRLTVV.

The gene calls are TRBV9 and TRBJ2-7, with D uncertain. The length of the CDR3 is 12 residues. The V gene lost 10 bases and the J gene lost 7 bases, with 18 bases spanning the gap. Germline V gives CDR1 SGDLS, CDR2 YYNGEE. This CDR3 reads CASPAPPKEQYF. DNA of the CDR3: TGTGCCTCGCCCGCTCCCCCCAAAGAGCAGTACTTC.

A remark on this clone: The same CDR3 can be traced to other DNA sequences in this sample. The rearrangement joins TRBV30 to TRBJ2-3; D is possibly TRBD1 (6 bases). Germline CDR1 is GTSNPN and CDR2 is SVGIG (reference sequence). The CDR3 has 13 residues. With 4 bases removed from V and 2 bases from J, the gap between germline ends came to 10 bases. The CDR3 DNA reads as TGTGCCTGGAACAAGGGGGTCACAGATACGCAGTATTTT. This gives the protein CAWNKGVTDTQYF.

The CDR3: CASSKSLAGGFNEQYF. The CDR3 DNA reads TGTGCCAGCAGCAAAAGCCTAGCGGGGGGGTTTAACGAGCAGTACTTC. This chain links TRBV7-2 with TRBJ2-7; 12 bases match TRBD2. This CDR3 is 16 amino acids long. The germline gives CDR1 SGHTA, CDR2 FQGNSA. Trimming took 5 bases from V and 5 from J; bases not matched to a gene: 10.

Worth noting for this clone: The same CDR3 arises from other DNA sequences in this sample as well. The chain couples TRBV5-6 to TRBJ2-3, with D perhaps assigned TRBD1 or TRBD2 (5 bases each). The CDR3 consists of 17 residues. Trimming removed 0 bases from V and 6 bases from J, with 20 bases in between. Per germline, CDR1 SGHDT and CDR2 YYEEEE. CDR3 sequence reads: CASSLASRDPHTDTQYF. As DNA, the CDR3 is TGTGCCAGCAGCTTGGCGAGTCGGGACCCCCACACGGATACGCAGTATTTT. The full variable domain, with the rest looked up from reference TRBV5-6 and TRBJ2-3, is DAGVTQSPTHLIKTRGQQVTLRCSPKSGHDTVSWYQQALGQGPQFIFQYYEEEERQRGNFPDRFSGHQFPNYSSELNVNALLLGDSALYLCASSLASRDPHTDTQYFGPGTRLTVL.

DNA for the CDR3: TGTGCCAGCAGCTTAGATGCGGACAGGGGGCGCATGCAGTACTTC. This encodes CASSLDADRGRMQYF. V gene TRBV11-2 combines with J gene TRBJ2-7; 11 nucleotides line up with TRBD1. V gave up 0 bases and J gave up 9 bases; unmatched junction bases: 7. The length of the CDR3 is 15 residues. The germline V gene has CDR1 SGHAT and CDR2 FQNNGV.

The chain has TRBV18 and TRBJ1-1, with a possible D match to TRBD1 (5 bases). V lost 3 bases to trimming and J lost 4 bases, with 15 bases between them. Germline V gene lookup returns CDR1 KGHSH and CDR2 LQKENI. CDR3 size: 15 residues. The CDR3 here is CASSPGFGGSTEAFF. CDR3 DNA: TGTGCCAGCTCACCGGGGTTCGGGGGTAGCACTGAAGCTTTCTTT.